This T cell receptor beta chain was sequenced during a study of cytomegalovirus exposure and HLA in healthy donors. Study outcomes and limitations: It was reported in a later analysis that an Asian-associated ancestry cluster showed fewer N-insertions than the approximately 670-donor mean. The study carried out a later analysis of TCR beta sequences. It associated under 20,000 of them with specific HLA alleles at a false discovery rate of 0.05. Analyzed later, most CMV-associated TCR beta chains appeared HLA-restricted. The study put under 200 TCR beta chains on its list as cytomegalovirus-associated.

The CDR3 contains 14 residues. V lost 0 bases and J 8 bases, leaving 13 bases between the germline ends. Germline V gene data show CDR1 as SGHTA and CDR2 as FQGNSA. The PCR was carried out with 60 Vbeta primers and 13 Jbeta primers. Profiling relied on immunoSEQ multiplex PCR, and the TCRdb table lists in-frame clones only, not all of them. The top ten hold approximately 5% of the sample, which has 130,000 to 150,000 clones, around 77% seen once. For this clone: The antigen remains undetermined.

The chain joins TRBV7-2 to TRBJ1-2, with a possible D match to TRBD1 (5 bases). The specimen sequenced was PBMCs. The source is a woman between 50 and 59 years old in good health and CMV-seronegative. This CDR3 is CASSLARTSQGYTF. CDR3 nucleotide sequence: TGTGCCAGCAGCTTAGCGCGGACATCGCAGGGCTACACCTTC.